The sequence of this T cell receptor beta chain was determined in a study of tumor and adjacent non-tumor tissue in lung cancer. This sample's RNA came from whole unsorted tissue. Donors were chemotherapy-naive, newly diagnosed lung cancer surgical patients in China, August–November 2014. About this clonotype itself: The junction departs from the called germline gene at one end, perhaps through a read error.

CDR1 MDHEN and CDR2 SYDVKM come from the germline V gene. The CDR3 runs 14 residues. A modified ARM-PCR protocol with three rounds of nested PCR amplified TCRbeta. TCRdb re-derived calls from the multiplex PCR reads in MiXCR, one entry per CDR3 protein. The sample lists about 110,000 distinct CDR3 sequences, over 75% occurring once. What was sequenced was lung tumor tissue. The rearrangement joins TRBV28 to TRBJ1-2; D may be TRBD1 (6 bases). The TCR sequence derives from a man aged 70-80 years with non-small cell lung cancer. The CDR3 region has the DNA TGTGCCAGGAGAGGGGGGAGGGGATACTATGGGTACATCTTC. Translated, it gives CARRGGRGYYGYIF.